This entry features one T cell receptor beta chain sequence. This clonotype has a handful of counts. There is no known antigen for this receptor. No per-base quality is available; no much larger clone lies one base away. The record originates from a study of T cell repertoires in cytomegalovirus infection (dated by TCRdb to 2018 to 2020). Regarding the study in general: The HLA type of each donor mattered for the analysis, because public TCR beta signatures pointed to carriage of CMV infection along with the matching HLA type.

The CDR3 sequence holds 14 residues, the cysteine and phenylalanine included. Only CDR3 DNA remains: 42 bases, in frame from the first base. CDR1 is given as MNHEY and CDR2 as SMNVEV, both from the germline V gene (reference sequence). V drops 5 bases and J drops 6 bases, leaving 16 bases in between. Overall results and qualifications from the work: The ex vivo response was dominated by HLA-C-restricted CMV-specific TCR beta clonotypes, and the single most frequent clonotype in two of eight donors was supplied by these HLA-C-restricted clonotypes. In both this cohort and an independent roughly 350-donor cohort, the cumulative frequency of public TCR beta family members distinguished carriers of CMV infection plus the relevant HLA type.

The sequencer listed for this sample is Illumina HiSeq 1500. TCRdb's own reprocessing of the public reads used fastp at Q25 and MiXCR and kept productive beta chains. Every distinct CDR3 protein forms one entry, paired with its most common genes and DNA. Across this sample there are nearly 550,000 distinct CDR3 sequences, with approximately 15% seen only once. The ten largest account for roughly a quarter of the sample. This TCR derives from a human donor in good health (CMV status not recorded). Some clones in this sample may be carry-over from other donors' samples. The specimen was CD8+ T cells from PBMCs. This receptor chain uses TRBV27 and TRBJ1-2; the D gene identity is not certain. The CDR3 is CASSPWGASDGYTF. The DNA sequence is TGTGCCAGCAGTCCCTGGGGAGCCTCCGATGGCTACACCTTC.